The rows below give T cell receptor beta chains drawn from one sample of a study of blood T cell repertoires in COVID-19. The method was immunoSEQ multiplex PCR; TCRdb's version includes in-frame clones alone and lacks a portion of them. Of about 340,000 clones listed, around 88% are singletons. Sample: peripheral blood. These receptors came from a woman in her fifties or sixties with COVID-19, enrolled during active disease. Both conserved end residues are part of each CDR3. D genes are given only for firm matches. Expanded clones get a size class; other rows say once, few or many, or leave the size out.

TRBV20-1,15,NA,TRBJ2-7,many,TGCAGTGCTAGTCCGGCGGGCAGTTCAGCCCTCGAGCAGTACTTC,CSASPAGSSALEQYF
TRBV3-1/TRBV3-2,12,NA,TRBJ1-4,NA,TGTGCCAGCAGCCGTATTAATGAAAAACTGTTTTTT,CASSRINEKLFF
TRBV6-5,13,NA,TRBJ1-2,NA,TGTGCCAGCAGTCCCCGGGACTTGTATGGCTACACCTTC,CASSPRDLYGYTF
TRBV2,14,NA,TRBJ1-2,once,TGTGCCAGCAGTGAAACAGGGCCTCTCTATGGCTACACCTTC,CASSETGPLYGYTF
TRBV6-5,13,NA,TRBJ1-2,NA,TGTGCCAGCAGTTACACGGCTAACTATGGCTACACCTTC,CASSYTANYGYTF
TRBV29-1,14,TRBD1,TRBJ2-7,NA,TGCAGCGTTGAACAGGGACAGGGGGTAGGAGAGCAGTACTTC,CSVEQGQGVGEQYF
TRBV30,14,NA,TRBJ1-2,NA,TGTGCCTGGAGAGTGGCAGGGATAGACTATGGCTACACCTTC,CAWRVAGIDYGYTF
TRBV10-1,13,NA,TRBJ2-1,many,TGCGCCAGCAGTGAAGGGGAATACAATGAGCAGTTCTTC,CASSEGEYNEQFF
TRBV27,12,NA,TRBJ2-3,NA,TGTGCCAGCAGTCCTCAGGGGAATACGCAGTATTTT,CASSPQGNTQYF
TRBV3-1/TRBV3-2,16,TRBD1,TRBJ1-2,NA,TGTGCCAGCAGCCAAGTCCGGCCGGGACAGGGGAATGGCTACACCTTC,CASSQVRPGQGNGYTF
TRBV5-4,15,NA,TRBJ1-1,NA,NA,CASSLYRGHFGEAFF
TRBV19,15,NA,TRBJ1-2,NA,TGTGCCAGTATGATATGGGGCCAGGGGAGCTATGGCTACACCTTC,CASMIWGQGSYGYTF
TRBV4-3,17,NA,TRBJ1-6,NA,TGCGCCAGCAGCCAAGATACGGGGGTTGAGGGGAATTCACCCCTCCACTTT,CASSQDTGVEGNSPLHF
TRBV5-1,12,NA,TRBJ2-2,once,TGCGCCAGCAGCTTGACTACCGGGGAGCTGTTTTTT,CASSLTTGELFF
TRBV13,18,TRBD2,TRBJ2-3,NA,TGTGCCAGCAGCTCAGAGACTAGCGGACGCACTATCACAGATACGCAGTATTTT,CASSSETSGRTITDTQYF
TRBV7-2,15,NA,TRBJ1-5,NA,TGTGCCAGCAGCTTATCAACGGACAGACGACAGCCCCAGCATTTT,CASSLSTDRRQPQHF
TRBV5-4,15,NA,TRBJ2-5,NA,TGTGCCAGCAGCGAGGCCCAACGGCGTGGGGAGACCCAGTACTTC,CASSEAQRRGETQYF
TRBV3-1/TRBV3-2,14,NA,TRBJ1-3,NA,TGTGCCAGCAGCCAAGTGGCCTCTGGAAACACCATATATTTT,CASSQVASGNTIYF
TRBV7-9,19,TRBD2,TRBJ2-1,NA,TGTGCCAGCAGTCGACGGCCTAGCGGGGCGACTACCACCTACAATGAGCAGTTCTTC,CASSRRPSGATTTYNEQFF
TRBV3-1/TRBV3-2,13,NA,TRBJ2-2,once,TGTGCCAGCAGCCAACTTAACACCGGGGAGCTGTTTTTT,CASSQLNTGELFF
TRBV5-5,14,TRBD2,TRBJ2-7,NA,TGTGCCAGCAGCCGGAGCGGGGGGTATTACGAGCAGTACTTC,CASSRSGGYYEQYF
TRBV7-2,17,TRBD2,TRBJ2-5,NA,TGTGCCAGCAGCTTCACCCGACTAGCGGGAATACAAGAGACCCAGTACTTC,CASSFTRLAGIQETQYF